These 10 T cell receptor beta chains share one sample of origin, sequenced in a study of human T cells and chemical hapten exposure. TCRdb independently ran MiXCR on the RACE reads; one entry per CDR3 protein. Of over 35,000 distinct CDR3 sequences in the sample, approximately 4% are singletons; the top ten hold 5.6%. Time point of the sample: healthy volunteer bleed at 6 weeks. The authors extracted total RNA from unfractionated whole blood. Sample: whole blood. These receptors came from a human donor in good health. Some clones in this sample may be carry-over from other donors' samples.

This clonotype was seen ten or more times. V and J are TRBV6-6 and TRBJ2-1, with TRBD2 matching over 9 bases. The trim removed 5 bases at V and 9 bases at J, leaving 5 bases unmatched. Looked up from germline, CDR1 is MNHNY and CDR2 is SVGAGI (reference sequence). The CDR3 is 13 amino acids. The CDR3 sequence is CASSEETSGEQFF. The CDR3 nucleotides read TGTGCCAGCAGTGAAGAGACTAGCGGTGAGCAGTTCTTC.

The DNA of the CDR3 is TGCGCCAGCGCCTTGGCAGTAACTAATGAAAAACTGTTTTTT. The encoded protein is CASALAVTNEKLFF. The rearrangement joins TRBV4-1 to TRBJ1-4; D gene uncertain. Germline V gene lookup returns CDR1 MGHRA and CDR2 YSYEKL. The CDR3 totals 14 residues. V gave up 8 bases and J gave up 1 base, with 11 bases separating them.

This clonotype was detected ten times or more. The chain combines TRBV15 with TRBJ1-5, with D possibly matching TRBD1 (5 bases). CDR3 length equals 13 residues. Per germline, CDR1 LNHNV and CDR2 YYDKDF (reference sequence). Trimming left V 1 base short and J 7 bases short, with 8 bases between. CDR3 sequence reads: CATSRARDQPQHF. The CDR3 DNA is TGTGCCACCAGCAGAGCCAGGGACCAGCCCCAGCATTTT. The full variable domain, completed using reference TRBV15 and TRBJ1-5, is DAMVIQNPRYQVTQFGKPVTLSCSQTLNHNVMYWYQQKSSQAPKLLFHYYDKDFNNEADTPDNFQSRRPNTSFCFLDIRSPGLGDTAMYLCATSRARDQPQHFGDGTRLSIL.

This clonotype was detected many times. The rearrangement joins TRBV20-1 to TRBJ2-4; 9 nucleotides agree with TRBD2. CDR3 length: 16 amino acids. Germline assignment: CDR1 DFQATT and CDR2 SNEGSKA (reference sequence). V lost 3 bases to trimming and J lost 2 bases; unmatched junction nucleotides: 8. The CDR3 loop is CSASGRAGGPKNIQYF. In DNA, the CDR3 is TGCAGTGCTAGCGGTCGGGCGGGAGGGCCCAAAAACATTCAGTACTTC.

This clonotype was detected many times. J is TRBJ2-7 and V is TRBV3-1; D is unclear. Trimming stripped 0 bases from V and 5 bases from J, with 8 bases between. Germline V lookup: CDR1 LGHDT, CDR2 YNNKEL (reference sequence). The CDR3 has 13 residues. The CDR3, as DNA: TGTGCCAGCAGCCAAGATCTGGGTGACGAGCAGTACTTC. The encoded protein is CASSQDLGDEQYF.

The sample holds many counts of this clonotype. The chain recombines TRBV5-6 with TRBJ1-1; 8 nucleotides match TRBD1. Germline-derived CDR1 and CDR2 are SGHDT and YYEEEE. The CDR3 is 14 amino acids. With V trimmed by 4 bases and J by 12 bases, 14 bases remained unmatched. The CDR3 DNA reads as TGTGCCAGCAGCACAGGGACAGGACTCACCTTGACTTTCTTT. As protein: CASSTGTGLTLTFF.

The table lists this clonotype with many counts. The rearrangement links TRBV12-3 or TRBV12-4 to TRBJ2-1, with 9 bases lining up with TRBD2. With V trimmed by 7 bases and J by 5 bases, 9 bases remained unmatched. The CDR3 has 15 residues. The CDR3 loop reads CASTEPGLADNEQFF. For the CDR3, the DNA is TGTGCCAGCACCGAACCGGGACTAGCAGACAATGAGCAGTTCTTC.

CDR3 sequence: CASTAAGIPGELFF. DNA of the CDR3: TGTGCCAGCACCGCGGCCGGTATCCCCGGGGAGCTGTTTTTT. The rearrangement joins TRBV6-5 to TRBJ2-2; D gene unclear. The germline V and J ends were trimmed by 7 bases and 6 bases, with 15 bases remaining between them. The CDR3 has 14 amino acids. The V gene's germline CDR1 is MNHEY and CDR2 SVGAGI.

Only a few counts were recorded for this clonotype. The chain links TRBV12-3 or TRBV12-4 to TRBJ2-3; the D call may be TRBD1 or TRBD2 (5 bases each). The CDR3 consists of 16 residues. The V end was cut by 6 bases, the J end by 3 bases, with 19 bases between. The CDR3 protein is CASSKILGERTDTQYF. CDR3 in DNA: TGTGCCAGCAGCAAGATCCTAGGGGAGAGGACAGATACGCAGTATTTT.

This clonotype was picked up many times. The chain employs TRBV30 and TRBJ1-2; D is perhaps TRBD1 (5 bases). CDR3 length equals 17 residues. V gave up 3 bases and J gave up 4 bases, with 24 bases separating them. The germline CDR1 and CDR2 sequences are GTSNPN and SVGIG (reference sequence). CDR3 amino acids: CAWSPNLPGNRFYGYTF. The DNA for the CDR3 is TGTGCCTGGAGCCCTAATCTCCCAGGGAACCGTTTCTATGGCTACACCTTC. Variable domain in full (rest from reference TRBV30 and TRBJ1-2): SQTIHQWPATLVQPVGSPLSLECTVEGTSNPNLYWYRQAAGRGLQLLFYSVGIGQISSEVPQNLSASRPQDRQFILSSKKLLLSDSGFYLCAWSPNLPGNRFYGYTFGSGTRLTVV.